The sequence of this T cell receptor beta chain was determined in a study of cytomegalovirus exposure and HLA in healthy donors. The study's findings and limits: The CMV antigen specificity of a few CMV-associated chains was confirmed through in vitro analysis.

Regarding this clone: The antigen remains unidentified.

With 60 Vbeta and 13 Jbeta primers, the PCR was carried out. Assay used: immunoSEQ multiplex PCR; TCRdb lists only in-frame clones, some missing. The sample lists about 160,000 clones, roughly 83% seen once, with approximately 3.7% in the top ten. The V and J ends lost 4 bases and 0 bases respectively, with 10 bases between them. Germline assignment: CDR1 MNHNS and CDR2 SASEGT. CDR3 length: 14 residues. This receptor was taken from a human donor in good health. V is TRBV6-1 and J is TRBJ2-7; D is perhaps TRBD2 (5 bases). Material for sequencing was PBMCs. The CDR3 DNA follows: TGTGCCAGCAGTGGGGGTAGCGTCTCCTACGAGCAGTACTTC. Protein: CASSGGSVSYEQYF.